The entry below describes one T cell receptor beta chain. This sample is part of a study of cytomegalovirus exposure and HLA in healthy donors. Trimming removed 5 bases from V and 1 base from J, with 11 bases in between. Germline CDR1 reads MNHNS; CDR2 reads SASEGT. The CDR3 covers 14 residues. The PCR used 60 Vbeta and 13 Jbeta primers. Data came from immunoSEQ multiplex PCR; TCRdb stores just in-frame clones and leaves some out. This sample has 100,000 to 150,000 clones, with over 60% found just once. The clonotype originates from a woman in her 40s in good health and CMV-seropositive. The specimen was PBMCs. The chain combines TRBV6-1 with TRBJ1-1; maybe TRBD1 (5 bases). CDR3 amino acids: CASSQYTGNTEAFF. Here the CDR3 DNA reads TGTGCCAGCAGTCAATACACAGGGAACACTGAAGCTTTCTTT.